The sequence of this T cell receptor (beta chain) was determined in a study of beta chain features in type 1 diabetes. Overall study findings and caveats: Overrepresentation of cells with high TCR expression could result from cDNA sequencing. Equally in patients and controls, shorter templates might have been favored by PCR. Among patients with Type 1 diabetes, TCRB CDR3s were moderately but significantly shorter in every one of the four CD4+ subsets. Patients with type 1 diabetes carried fewer insertions and had more deletions at their VDJ junctions.

The entirety of the isolated RNA underwent reverse transcription, so expressed TCRB transcripts were sequenced. Here immunoSEQ multiplex PCR was the method, and the copy in TCRdb shows in-frame clones only, minus some. The data hold hundreds of thousands of clones, with around 15% observed a single time. Only a few counts were recorded for this clone. Antigen specificity is unknown. V dropped 0 bases and J dropped 3 bases, with 11 bases sitting between them. The CDR3 covers 16 residues. Germline values: CDR1 SGHDN, CDR2 FVKESK. The TCR originated in a man aged 18-30 years with type 1 diabetes. Sequenced sample: naive CD4+ T cells from blood. This chain uses TRBV14 with TRBJ2-2, with D perhaps matching TRBD2 (5 bases). CDR3 coding DNA: TGTGCCAGCAGCCAAGATACGGGAAGGTACACCGGGGAGCTGTTTTTT. Its protein is CASSQDTGRYTGELFF.